Shown below are 28 T cell receptor beta chains from a single sample sequenced in a study of follicular helper T cells after annual influenza vaccination. Data came from immunoSEQ multiplex PCR; TCRdb stores just in-frame clones and leaves some out. The sample has around 10,000 clones, over 65% seen once. As for time point: 2014-2015 season, pre-vaccination. The material was CXCR5- memory CD4+ T cells sorted from blood, obtained on the day of influenza vaccination. The receptor source for this set is an adult who received the influenza vaccine.

The chain employs TRBV5-4 and TRBJ1-2, with TRBD1 identical over 12 bases. The CDR3 runs to 13 residues. V shed 3 bases, J shed 8 bases, and the junction held 2 bases outside the gene matches. Germline CDR1 SGHNT, CDR2 YYREEE (reference sequence). The CDR3, as DNA: TGTGCCAGCAGCTGGGACAGGGGGCAAGGCTACACCTTC. Its protein is CASSWDRGQGYTF.

This clone was counted a single time. The gene calls are TRBV28 and TRBJ2-4; 7 bases match TRBD1. Germline CDR1 is MDHEN and CDR2 is SYDVKM. V was pared by 6 bases and J by 2 bases, with 10 bases of the junction left unmatched. The CDR3 totals 16 residues. The DNA for the CDR3 is TGTGCCAGCAGGACCACAGGGGAAGGGACCAAAAACATTCAGTACTTC. Protein: CASRTTGEGTKNIQYF.

This clone was recorded only once. The V and J genes are TRBV7-2 and TRBJ2-1; 12 nucleotides match TRBD1. CDR3 size: 16 residues. With 2 bases clipped from V and 9 bases from J, the junction kept 8 bases outside the gene matches. Germline V gives CDR1 SGHTA, CDR2 FQGNSA. The CDR3 bases are TGTGCCAGCAGCTTAACCCGGGACAGGGGGCTGGGTGAGCAGTTCTTC. It translates to CASSLTRDRGLGEQFF.

This chain joins TRBV30 and TRBJ2-6, with D perhaps matching TRBD1 (5 bases). The CDR3 extends over 21 amino acids. The ends were cut back, 0 bases at V and 1 base at J, with 25 bases in the middle. Germline-derived CDR1 and CDR2 are GTSNPN and SVGIG (reference sequence). The CDR3 nucleotides read TGTGCCTGGAGTGTAAAGCATGGGGCTCAGGTGTTCAGGTCTGGGGCCAACGTCCTGACTTTC. Translation gives CAWSVKHGAQVFRSGANVLTF.

There are a few counts of this clone. The CDR3 region is CASRRDRAYEQYF. CDR3 coding DNA: TGTGCCAGCAGAAGGGACAGGGCCTACGAGCAGTACTTC. This chain connects TRBV6-5 to TRBJ2-7; 9 bases map to TRBD1. Germline V gene sequence: CDR1 MNHEY, CDR2 SVGAGI. CDR3 length equals 13 residues. The trim removed 6 bases at V and 2 bases at J, leaving 2 bases unmatched.

This chain connects TRBV6-1 to TRBJ1-2, with 9 bases identical to TRBD1. J gave up 0 bases and V 2 bases, and 4 bases lay outside the gene matches. There are 16 residues in the CDR3. The V gene's germline CDR1 is MNHNS and CDR2 SASEGT. The CDR3: CASSETGGLANYGYTF. CDR3 DNA sequence: TGTGCCAGCAGTGAAACAGGGGGCCTAGCTAACTATGGCTACACCTTC.

The chain links TRBV30 to TRBJ1-5; unclear D gene. V dropped 3 bases and J dropped 0 bases, with 15 bases sitting between them. Germline CDR1 and CDR2: GTSNPN and SVGIG (reference sequence). The CDR3 runs to 16 residues. The CDR3 sequence is CAWSPLPGRSNQPQHF. In DNA, the CDR3 is TGTGCCTGGAGCCCTCTTCCGGGCCGTAGCAATCAGCCCCAGCATTTT.

V usage is TRBV2 and J usage is TRBJ1-2, with D hard to call. This CDR3 has 11 amino acids. CDR1 is SNHLY and CDR2 is FYNNEI in the germline V gene. Trimming took 10 bases from V and 8 from J, leaving 14 bases between them. This chain's CDR3 is CATTAGRGYTF. CDR3 sequence (DNA): TGTGCCACCACCGCCGGGAGGGGCTACACCTTC.

The V gene is TRBV27, the J gene TRBJ2-2; 8 positions match TRBD1. V lost 5 bases, J lost 4 bases, and 9 bases stayed unmatched. This CDR3 has 16 amino acids. Germline assignment: CDR1 MNHEY and CDR2 SMNVEV (reference sequence). CDR3: CASSPLRQGSTGELFF. The DNA of the CDR3 is TGTGCCAGCAGTCCCCTTCGACAGGGGTCCACCGGGGAGCTGTTTTTT.

The chain links TRBV7-9 to TRBJ2-3; 9 nucleotides line up with TRBD1. The CDR3 length is 17 residues. Germline V gene data show CDR1 as SEHNR and CDR2 as FQNEAQ (reference sequence). Germline trimming cut 5 bases from V and 3 bases from J; bases unmatched to any gene: 12. The CDR3 sequence: CASSVPLGQGKTDTQYF. CDR3 nucleotides: TGTGCCAGCAGCGTCCCTCTGGGACAGGGAAAAACAGATACGCAGTATTTT.

The chain joins TRBV2 to TRBJ1-5; no clear D gene. Trimming cost V 2 bases and J 0 bases, with 14 bases left between them. CDR3 length: 17 amino acids. Germline values: CDR1 SNHLY, CDR2 FYNNEI. The chain's CDR3 is CASSETPVEYSNQPQHF. The CDR3, as DNA: TGTGCCAGCAGTGAAACCCCGGTTGAGTATAGCAATCAGCCCCAGCATTTT. The complete variable domain, with remaining parts taken from reference TRBV2 and TRBJ1-5, reads EPEVTQTPSHQVTQMGQEVILRCVPISNHLYFYWYRQILGQKVEFLVSFYNNEISEKSEIFDDQFSVERPDGSNFTLKIRSTKLEDSAMYFCASSETPVEYSNQPQHFGDGTRLSIL.

The V gene is TRBV15, the J gene TRBJ1-2, with 9 bases aligning to TRBD1. Germline CDR1 is LNHNV and CDR2 is YYDKDF (reference sequence). The length of the CDR3 is 20 residues. V shed 1 base and J 3 bases; nucleotides not matched to a gene: 18. CDR3 nucleotide sequence: TGTGCCACCAGCAGAGGAGCTATCGGGACAGGGAGTTCCTCATACTATGGCTACACCTTC. This codes for CATSRGAIGTGSSSYYGYTF.

The V and J genes are TRBV18 and TRBJ1-1, with D perhaps matching TRBD1 (5 bases). CDR3 length equals 15 residues. Trimming cost V 1 base and J 1 base, with 10 bases left between them. Germline CDR1 KGHSH, CDR2 LQKENI. For the CDR3, the DNA is TGTGCCAGCTCACCACGTTCCAGGGAGAACACTGAAGCTTTCTTT. It specifies CASSPRSRENTEAFF.

This chain joins TRBV6-1 and TRBJ1-3, with D tentatively TRBD1 (5 bases). CDR3 size: 14 residues. Deletions cut 5 bases from V and 0 bases from J, with 8 bases between. The germline CDR1 and CDR2 sequences are MNHNS and SASEGT. The CDR3 protein is CASSTGGSGNTIYF. The CDR3 bases are TGTGCCAGCAGTACCGGGGGCTCTGGAAACACCATATATTTT.

The chain uses TRBV19 and TRBJ1-1; D gene unclear. The V end was cut by 9 bases, the J end by 0 bases, with 17 bases between. Germline lookup yields CDR1 LNHDA and CDR2 SQIVND (reference sequence). This CDR3 spans 15 amino acids. CDR3 amino acids: CASAVEWAMNTEAFF. CDR3 nucleotides: TGTGCCAGCGCCGTTGAATGGGCAATGAACACTGAAGCTTTCTTT. Drawing the rest from reference TRBV19 and TRBJ1-1, the complete variable domain is DGGITQSPKYLFRKEGQNVTLSCEQNLNHDAMYWYRQDPGQGLRLIYYSQIVNDFQKGDIAEGYSVSREKKESFPLTVTSAQKNPTAFYLCASAVEWAMNTEAFFGQGTRLTVV.

This clone has more than one count but fewer than ten. CDR3 protein: CASSLRDNGSPLHF. The DNA for the CDR3 is TGTGCCAGCAGCCTCCGGGACAACGGTTCACCCCTCCACTTT. The chain employs TRBV11-1 and TRBJ1-6, with D perhaps matching TRBD1 (6 bases). The V end was cut by 5 bases, the J end by 9 bases, with 14 bases between. The CDR3 has 14 amino acids. From germline, CDR1 is SGHAT and CDR2 FQDESV (reference sequence).

In DNA, the CDR3 is TGTGCCAGCAGTTCGGGAGGGGCCGGAGAGACCCAGTACTTC. This gives the protein CASSSGGAGETQYF. The genes are TRBV11-3 and TRBJ2-5; TRBD2 agrees at 8 bases. The V gene end was trimmed by 6 bases and the J gene end by 4 bases; junction bases not matched to a gene: 7. CDR1 is SGHNT, CDR2 YENEEA, per germline. The CDR3 sequence is 14 residues long.

This clone turned up a few times. This sequence joins TRBV19 and TRBJ1-4; D may be TRBD1 (6 bases). The germline gives CDR1 LNHDA, CDR2 SQIVND (reference sequence). The CDR3 runs 15 residues. Trimming removed 5 bases from V and 0 bases from J, with 10 bases in between. CDR3 region: CASSPQGATNEKLFF. CDR3 bases: TGTGCCAGTAGTCCACAGGGCGCAACTAATGAAAAACTGTTTTTT.

The rearrangement uses TRBV30 and TRBJ2-4; D not certain. The CDR3 consists of 16 residues. Germline V lookup: CDR1 GTSNPN, CDR2 SVGIG (reference sequence). Trimming took off 0 bases at V and 0 bases at J, with 12 bases between the two ends. The DNA of the CDR3 is TGTGCCTGGAGTGTACCGGGCCAGAGAGCCAAAAACATTCAGTACTTC. This sequence encodes CAWSVPGQRAKNIQYF. Looking up the rest from reference TRBV30 and TRBJ2-4 gives the full variable domain: SQTIHQWPATLVQPVGSPLSLECTVEGTSNPNLYWYRQAAGRGLQLLFYSVGIGQISSEVPQNLSASRPQDRQFILSSKKLLLSDSGFYLCAWSVPGQRAKNIQYFGAGTRLSVL.

V gene TRBV7-2 combines with J gene TRBJ2-1; D is unresolved. V was clipped by 5 bases and J by 3 bases, with 2 bases between them. The length of the CDR3 is 11 residues. CDR1 is SGHTA, CDR2 FQGNSA, per germline. The CDR3 spells CASSGYNEQFF. The CDR3 DNA follows: TGTGCCAGCAGCGGCTACAATGAGCAGTTCTTC.

CDR3 residues: CASSNRDRGGGNQPQHF. The CDR3 DNA is TGTGCCAGTAGTAACCGGGACAGGGGAGGGGGCAATCAGCCCCAGCATTTT. V usage is TRBV19 and J usage is TRBJ1-5, with 10 positions matching TRBD1. The CDR3 runs to 17 residues. Unmatched junction bases numbered 8, after V lost 4 bases and J lost 2 bases. The germline V gene has CDR1 LNHDA and CDR2 SQIVND (reference sequence).

The chain employs TRBV23-1 and TRBJ2-7; unclear D gene. TRBV23-1 is classed as an ORF, of uncertain function. Trimming shortened V by 0 bases and J by 0 bases, and 12 bases separated the two germline ends. The CDR3 extends over 16 amino acids. In DNA form, the CDR3 reads TGCGCCAGCAGTCAATCGCTACAACCGAGCTCCTACGAGCAGTACTTC. This sequence encodes CASSQSLQPSSYEQYF.

The chain uses TRBV2 and TRBJ1-1, with 7 bases that match TRBD1. Germline CDR1 SNHLY, CDR2 FYNNEI. The ends lost 6 bases at V and 2 bases at J; junction bases unmatched: 9. The CDR3 extends over 15 amino acids. The CDR3 loop reads CASSGKGDRNTEAFF. CDR3 nucleotides: TGTGCCAGCAGCGGGAAAGGGGACAGAAACACTGAAGCTTTCTTT.

The chain joins TRBV27 to TRBJ1-1; D gene uncertain. CDR1 is MNHEY and CDR2 is SMNVEV in the germline V gene (reference sequence). The V gene lost 5 bases and the J gene lost 1 base, with 11 bases spanning the gap. The CDR3 is 14 residues long. This chain's CDR3 is CASSTSEGNTEAFF. The CDR3 DNA reads as TGTGCCAGCAGTACTTCCGAAGGGAACACTGAAGCTTTCTTT.

This chain connects TRBV5-6 to TRBJ2-7, with 10 bases identical to TRBD2. This CDR3 is built from 15 residues. Germline loops: CDR1 SGHDT, CDR2 YYEEEE. V trimming: 5 bases; J trimming: 4 bases; junction bases outside the gene matches: 9. The CDR3 protein is CASRPRPGLAYEQYF. The CDR3, as DNA: TGTGCCAGCAGGCCAAGACCGGGACTAGCGTACGAGCAGTACTTC.

J is TRBJ1-2 and V is TRBV9, with D possibly being TRBD1 (6 bases). The germline V and J ends were trimmed by 2 bases and 2 bases, with 10 bases remaining between them. The CDR3 has 14 amino acids. Germline-derived CDR1 and CDR2 are SGDLS and YYNGEE. CDR3 protein: CASSVGQGNYGYTF. CDR3 DNA: TGTGCCAGCAGCGTCGGGCAGGGGAACTATGGCTACACCTTC.

The chain is built from TRBV11-2 and TRBJ1-4; D is unresolved. The germline gives CDR1 SGHAT, CDR2 FQNNGV. This CDR3 is 15 amino acids long. Trimming removed 1 base from V and 6 bases from J, with 12 bases in between. The CDR3 here is CASSLGGGLYEKLFF. The CDR3 DNA reads TGTGCCAGCAGCTTAGGAGGAGGGCTATATGAAAAACTGTTTTTT.

This clone has a single count. V and J are TRBV14 and TRBJ2-3, with a tentative D call TRBD2 (7 bases). CDR1 is SGHDN and CDR2 is FVKESK in the germline V gene. The V end was cut by 6 bases, the J end by 5 bases, with 18 bases between. The CDR3 covers 15 residues. DNA for the CDR3: TGTGCCAGCAGTCCGACGGCGGGGGCGGGAGATACGCAGTATTTT. Protein sequence: CASSPTAGAGDTQYF.